This T cell receptor (beta chain) stems from a study of shared clonotypes between healthy human individuals. Study conclusions and caveats: Clonotypes not shared had lower generation probabilities than those common to all four donors. It was expected that sequencing depth would affect clonotype sharing among donors.

There are 16 residues in the CDR3. V lost 5 bases to trimming and J lost 4 bases; unmatched junction nucleotides: 10. Germline V gene data show CDR1 as SGHVS and CDR2 as FQNEAQ. Sequencing was performed with immunoSEQ multiplex PCR; in TCRdb, only in-frame clones are kept and a portion is missing. The table lists about 580,000 clones, about 98% of them singletons. The naive CD8 population came from CD45RO-negative cells selected for CCR7, without terminally differentiated effector memory CD45RA+ cells. As for this clone: What it binds is unknown.

Specimen: naive CD8+ T cells sorted from blood. The V call is TRBV7-8, the J call TRBJ1-5; 8 bases map to TRBD1. This TCR was recovered from a man aged 25-45 years in good health. The DNA for the CDR3 is TGTGCCAGCAGCGAATACGGACAGGGCACAAATCAGCCCCAGCATTTT. It codes for CASSEYGQGTNQPQHF.